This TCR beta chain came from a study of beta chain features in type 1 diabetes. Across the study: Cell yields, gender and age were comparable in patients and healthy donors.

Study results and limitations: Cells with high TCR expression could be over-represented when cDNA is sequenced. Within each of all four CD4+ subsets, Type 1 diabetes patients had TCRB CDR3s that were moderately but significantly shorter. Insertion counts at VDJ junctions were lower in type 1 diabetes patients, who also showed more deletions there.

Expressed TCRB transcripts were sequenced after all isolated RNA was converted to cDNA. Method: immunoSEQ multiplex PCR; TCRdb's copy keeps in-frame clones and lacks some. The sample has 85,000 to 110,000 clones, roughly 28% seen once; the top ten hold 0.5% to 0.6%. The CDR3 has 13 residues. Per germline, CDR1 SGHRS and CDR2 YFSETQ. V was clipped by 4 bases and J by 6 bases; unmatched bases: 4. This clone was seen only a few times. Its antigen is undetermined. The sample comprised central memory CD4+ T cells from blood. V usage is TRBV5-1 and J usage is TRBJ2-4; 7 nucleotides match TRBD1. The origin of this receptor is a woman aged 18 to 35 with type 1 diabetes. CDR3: CASSETGLNIQYF. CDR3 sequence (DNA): TGCGCCAGCAGCGAGACAGGGCTAAACATTCAGTACTTC.